This TCR beta chain originates from a study of blood T cell repertoires in COVID-19 (TCRdb year 2020). Some background on the complete study: Samples from collaborators originated in the United States, Italy and Spain and spanned both the acute and convalescent phases of COVID-19. The material from the prospective study consisted of cDNA or gDNA derived from T cells, B-cell-depleted T cells, or PBMCs. Subjects who had been exposed to COVID-19, were actively infected with it, or had recovered from it provided the deeply sampled blood TCRbeta repertoires that made up the dataset. The repertoires were released in a freely available public database meant as a resource for research on the immune response to SARS-CoV-2. The samples were drawn from two sources: the first 160 participants of the ongoing ImmuneRACE study, and fewer than 1,500 subjects contributed by 6 global collaborators. Sample metadata almost always included a de-identified subject ID, COVID-19 status, age in years and sex. Where available, HLA class I and class II types were obtained from metadata supplied by the sample provider rather than from assay-based typing. The full study reports these points: How much clinical and demographic metadata was included differed by source and by participant, and the metadata was provided uncurated.

V ends up 1 base short and J 2 bases short, with an unmatched junction base count of 2. For CDR1 and CDR2, the germline V gene lists WSHSY and SAAADI. Including cysteine and phenylalanine, the CDR3 has 16 amino acids. Only the CDR3 region is kept as DNA, spanning 48 bases read in frame from base 1. Each collaborating institution followed its own protocols to collect whole blood in K2EDTA tubes. Collaborator samples were shipped for TCRbeta analysis as frozen whole blood, isolated PBMCs, or DNA extracted from either sample type. TCRbeta CDR3 regions were amplified from genomic DNA using the immunoSEQ Assay, a bias-controlled multiplex PCR. The study's own analysis went as follows. The number of nucleated cells in each sample was estimated by amplification of reference gene primers within the assay. Sequence reads were collapsed and filtered to measure the absolute abundance of every unique TCRbeta CDR3 rearrangement. For each sample, productive Simpson clonality was calculated as the square root of Simpson's diversity index across productive rearrangements. In TCRdb, the immuneACCESS table is reduced to in-frame sequences with V and J assigned. These tables do not hold every clone; where another copy was compared, an unresolved V gene accounts for under half, and the others remain unexplained. V and J calls and clone size are those listed in that table; D and trimming were worked out from the DNA. This sample holds 93,000 or so clones; around 89% were observed only once. The ten biggest clones cover around 3.4% of the sample.

This clone was seen once. Its antigen is not yet known. Per-base quality was not reported, and no clone a single base away is much larger than it. This chain is built from TRBV10-2 and TRBJ2-2; 9 nucleotides in the junction match TRBD2. Material for sequencing was peripheral blood. This TCR was recovered from a woman between 55 and 75 years old with acute or convalescent COVID-19. The nucleotide sequence reads TGCGCCAGCAGTGAGTGGCTAGCGGGAAACACCGGGGAGCTGTTTTTT. Its protein reads: CASSEWLAGNTGELFF.